Listed here are 18 T cell receptor beta chains from one sample, sequenced in a study of blood T cell repertoires in COVID-19. Clones were read by immunoSEQ multiplex PCR, and TCRdb kept only the in-frame ones, dropping some. The sample records roughly 290,000 clones, around 89% being singletons. Material: peripheral blood. Receptors were obtained from a man aged 30 to 45 with acute or convalescent COVID-19.

J is TRBJ1-5 and V is TRBV30, with unresolved D. The germline V gene encodes CDR1 GTSNPN and CDR2 SVGIG (reference sequence). The CDR3 length is 12 residues. V lost 0 bases, J lost 7 bases, and 7 bases lay in between. CDR3: CAWSVMGQPQHF. The CDR3 DNA follows: TGTGCCTGGAGTGTAATGGGCCAGCCCCAGCATTTT. The complete variable domain, with remaining parts taken from reference TRBV30 and TRBJ1-5, reads SQTIHQWPATLVQPVGSPLSLECTVEGTSNPNLYWYRQAAGRGLQLLFYSVGIGQISSEVPQNLSASRPQDRQFILSSKKLLLSDSGFYLCAWSVMGQPQHFGDGTRLSIL.

Written as DNA, the CDR3 is TGTGCCAGCAGCCCTAGGGGCTGGGGCGCGAACACCGGGGAGCTGTTTTTT. It yields the protein CASSPRGWGANTGELFF. This rearrangement joins TRBV11-2 to TRBJ2-2, with a weak D call TRBD1 (5 bases). Germline-derived CDR1 and CDR2 are SGHAT and FQNNGV. This CDR3 is 17 amino acids long. Trimming pared 5 bases from V and 0 bases from J, leaving 16 bases between.

V and J are TRBV7-3 and TRBJ2-3, with 12 bases aligning to TRBD2. This CDR3 has 16 amino acids. CDR1 and CDR2 from the germline V gene are SGHTA and FQGTGA. The V gene end was trimmed by 7 bases and the J gene end by 8 bases; junction bases not matched to a gene: 13. The CDR3 nucleotides are TGTGCCAGCACCAAGGGGGCTAGCGGGAGGGCAGGTACGCAGTATTTT. Encoded protein: CASTKGASGRAGTQYF.

The V and J genes are TRBV7-3 and TRBJ1-6; a possible D gene is TRBD1 (5 bases). Looked up from germline, CDR1 is SGHTA and CDR2 is FQGTGA. The length of the CDR3 is 15 residues. Between the trimmed V and J ends, which lost 0 bases and 7 bases, there was a span of 10 bases. Here the CDR3 reads CASSLTGGKNSPLHF. CDR3 nucleotide sequence: TGTGCCAGCAGCTTAACGGGGGGGAAAAATTCACCCCTCCACTTT.

This clone was found once. The rearrangement uses TRBV5-1 and TRBJ2-3; 9 positions agree with TRBD2. Per the germline V gene, CDR1 is SGHRS and CDR2 is YFSETQ. The CDR3 runs to 16 residues. Unmatched junction bases numbered 7, after V lost 1 base and J lost 4 bases. In DNA form, the CDR3 reads TGCGCCAGCAGCTTGAAACAGCGGGAGGTCCCAGATACGCAGTATTTT. As protein: CASSLKQREVPDTQYF. Based on the CDR3 plus reference TRBV5-1 and TRBJ2-3, the full variable domain is KAGVTQTPRYLIKTRGQQVTLSCSPISGHRSVSWYQQTPGQGLQFLFEYFSETQRNKGNFPGRFSGRQFSNSRSEMNVSTLELGDSALYLCASSLKQREVPDTQYFGPGTRLTVL.

V gene TRBV28 combines with J gene TRBJ2-7; tentative D call: TRBD2 (6 bases). The CDR3 is 16 amino acids. Per germline, CDR1 MDHEN and CDR2 SYDVKM. V lost 3 bases to trimming and J lost 6 bases, with 21 bases between them. The CDR3 DNA follows: TGTGCCAGCAGTTTTTCAACGGGAGCAAGCCTCGGCGAGCAGTACTTC. Residues: CASSFSTGASLGEQYF.

This clone was observed once. This chain joins TRBV2 and TRBJ2-3; no reliable D call. There are 13 residues in the CDR3. From germline, CDR1 is SNHLY and CDR2 FYNNEI. The germline V and J ends were trimmed by 7 bases and 4 bases, with 12 bases remaining between them. For the CDR3, the DNA is TGTGCCAGCAAGTACTTTATCCCAGATACGCAGTATTTT. Encoded protein: CASKYFIPDTQYF.

The V call is TRBV15, the J call TRBJ2-3, with 11 nucleotides matching TRBD2. Trimming cost V 0 bases and J 4 bases; bases outside gene matches: 3. The CDR3 is made up of 16 amino acids. Germline CDR1 reads LNHNV; CDR2 reads YYDKDF (reference sequence). The CDR3 coding sequence is TGTGCCACCAGCAGAGAACGACTAGCGGGGCCAGATACGCAGTATTTT. This encodes CATSRERLAGPDTQYF. Supplemented by reference TRBV15 and TRBJ2-3, the full variable domain reads DAMVIQNPRYQVTQFGKPVTLSCSQTLNHNVMYWYQQKSSQAPKLLFHYYDKDFNNEADTPDNFQSRRPNTSFCFLDIRSPGLGDTAMYLCATSRERLAGPDTQYFGPGTRLTVL.

The chain recombines TRBV24-1 with TRBJ1-1; D may be TRBD1 (5 bases). Trimming pared 7 bases from V and 5 bases from J, leaving 16 bases between. This CDR3 is 14 amino acids long. The germline gives CDR1 KGHDR, CDR2 SFDVKD. CDR3 loop: CATRREGEGTEAFF. DNA for the CDR3: TGTGCCACCAGACGGGAGGGCGAGGGGACTGAAGCTTTCTTT.

V usage is TRBV11-2 and J usage is TRBJ2-5; D is ambiguous. The germline V gene encodes CDR1 SGHAT and CDR2 FQNNGV. The CDR3 is made up of 12 amino acids. The V and J ends lost 2 bases and 4 bases respectively, with 5 bases between them. This CDR3 reads CASSLHGETQYF. Written as DNA, the CDR3 is TGTGCCAGCAGCTTACACGGAGAGACCCAGTACTTC.

This clone showed up just a few times. The chain is built from TRBV7-6 and TRBJ2-7; possible D gene TRBD1, 6 bases. The germline V and J ends were trimmed by 5 bases and 2 bases, with 13 bases remaining between them. The length of the CDR3 is 14 residues. CDR1 and CDR2 from the germline V gene are SGHVS and FNYEAQ. The CDR3 DNA is TGTGCCAGCAGCAGGGACACGACAGCCTACGAGCAGTACTTC. It codes for CASSRDTTAYEQYF.

The chain recombines TRBV18 with TRBJ1-5; D gene ambiguous. The CDR3 is 16 residues long. Looked up from germline, CDR1 is KGHSH and CDR2 is LQKENI. V was pared by 0 bases and J by 6 bases, with 15 bases between. The CDR3 bases are TGTGCCAGCTCACCACCTACGGGTGTCATCGGTCAGCCCCAGCATTTT. Its translation: CASSPPTGVIGQPQHF.

The CDR3 DNA reads as TGTGCCAGCAGTCCAGCTAGCGGGATAAGATCCTACGAGCAGTACTTC. Translation gives CASSPASGIRSYEQYF. The chain employs TRBV28 and TRBJ2-7; TRBD2 matches 9 bases. The CDR3 spans 16 residues. Trimming took 5 bases from V and 1 from J; bases not matched to a gene: 9. CDR1 is MDHEN, CDR2 SYDVKM, per germline.

This clone was found once. V usage is TRBV12-2 and J usage is TRBJ1-2. TRBV12-2 is shown as a pseudogene. CDR3 length: 15 residues. In DNA, the CDR3 is TGTGCAAGTCGCAAATCCGAGGAGGACCTATATGGCTACACCTTC. This codes for CASRKSEEDLYGYTF.

This clone was detected once. The chain joins TRBV4-1 to TRBJ2-5, with 13 positions matching TRBD2. Germline CDR1 is MGHRA and CDR2 is YSYEKL. After removal of 3 bases from V and 5 bases from J, the junction contained 9 bases not matched to a gene. The CDR3 is 17 amino acids. The CDR3, as DNA: TGCGCCAGCAGCCACCTGGGACTAGCGGGGTCCGGGGAGACCCAGTACTTC. It translates to CASSHLGLAGSGETQYF.

The CDR3 spells CAPSEGAGNQPQHF. The CDR3 nucleotides read TGTGCCCCATCTGAGGGCGCTGGCAATCAGCCCCAGCATTTT. V gene TRBV30 combines with J gene TRBJ1-5; D gene ambiguous. The CDR3 consists of 14 residues. Germline V gene sequence: CDR1 GTSNPN, CDR2 SVGIG (reference sequence). Deletions cut 8 bases from V and 2 bases from J, with 16 bases between.

The chain joins TRBV7-3 to TRBJ2-2; D is perhaps TRBD1 (5 bases). Germline V gene data show CDR1 as SGHTA and CDR2 as FQGTGA. The length of the CDR3 is 14 residues. Trimming pared 2 bases from V and 7 bases from J, leaving 11 bases between. The CDR3 nucleotides read TGTGCCAGCAGCTTAGGGCAGGGCATCGGGGAGCTGTTTTTT. This sequence encodes CASSLGQGIGELFF.

This CDR3 reads CASEAGPDTQYF. In DNA, the CDR3 is TGTGCCAGCGAGGCAGGGCCAGATACGCAGTATTTT. The chain employs TRBV7-9 and TRBJ2-3; D possibly corresponds to TRBD1 (5 bases). The V end lost 8 bases, the J end lost 4 bases, and 10 bases lay between the germline ends. In germline, CDR1 is SEHNR, CDR2 FQNEAQ (reference sequence). The CDR3 runs to 12 residues.